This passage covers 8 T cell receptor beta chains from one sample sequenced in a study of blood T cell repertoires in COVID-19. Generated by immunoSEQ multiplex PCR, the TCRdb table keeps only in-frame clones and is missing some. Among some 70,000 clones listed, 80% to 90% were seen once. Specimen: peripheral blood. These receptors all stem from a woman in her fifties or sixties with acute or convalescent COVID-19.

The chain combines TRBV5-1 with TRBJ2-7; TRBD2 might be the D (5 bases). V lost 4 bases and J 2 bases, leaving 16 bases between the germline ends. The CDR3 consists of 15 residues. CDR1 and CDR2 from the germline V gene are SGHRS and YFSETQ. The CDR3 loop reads CASSPRAENAYEQYF. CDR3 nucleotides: TGCGCCAGCAGCCCGAGGGCGGAGAATGCCTACGAGCAGTACTTC. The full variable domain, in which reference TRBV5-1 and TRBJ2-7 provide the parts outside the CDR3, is KAGVTQTPRYLIKTRGQQVTLSCSPISGHRSVSWYQQTPGQGLQFLFEYFSETQRNKGNFPGRFSGRQFSNSRSEMNVSTLELGDSALYLCASSPRAENAYEQYFGPGTRLTVT.

The CDR3 region has the DNA TGTGCCAGCAGCCAATCAAACAGGATTTCTGGGGCCAACGTCCTGACTTTC. Its protein product is CASSQSNRISGANVLTF. This chain joins TRBV3-1 (or the pseudogene TRBV3-2) and TRBJ2-6; D might be TRBD1 (5 bases). CDR1 and CDR2 from the germline V gene are LGHDT and YNNKEL (reference sequence). The CDR3 sequence is 17 residues long. Trimming took 2 bases from V and 1 from J, leaving 12 bases between them.

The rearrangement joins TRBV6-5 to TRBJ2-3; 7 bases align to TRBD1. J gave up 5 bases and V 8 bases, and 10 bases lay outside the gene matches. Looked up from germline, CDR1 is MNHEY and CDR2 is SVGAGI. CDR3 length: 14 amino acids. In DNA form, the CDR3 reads TGTGCCAGCTCCTCCTCCCCAGGGGGAGATACGCAGTATTTT. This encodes CASSSSPGGDTQYF.

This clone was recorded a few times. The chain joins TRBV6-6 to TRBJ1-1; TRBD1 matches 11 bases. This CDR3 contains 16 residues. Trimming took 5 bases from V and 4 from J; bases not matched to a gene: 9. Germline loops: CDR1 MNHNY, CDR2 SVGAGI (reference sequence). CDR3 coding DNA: TGTGCCAGCAGTAAGGACAGGGGGCCGGGGAGCACTGAAGCTTTCTTT. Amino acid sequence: CASSKDRGPGSTEAFF.

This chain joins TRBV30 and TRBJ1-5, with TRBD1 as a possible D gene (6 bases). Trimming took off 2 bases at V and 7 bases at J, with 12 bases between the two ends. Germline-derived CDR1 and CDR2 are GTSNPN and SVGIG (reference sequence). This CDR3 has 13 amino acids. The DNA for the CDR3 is TGTGCCTGGAGTTCAGGGGAACGGCAGCCCCAGCATTTT. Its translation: CAWSSGERQPQHF.

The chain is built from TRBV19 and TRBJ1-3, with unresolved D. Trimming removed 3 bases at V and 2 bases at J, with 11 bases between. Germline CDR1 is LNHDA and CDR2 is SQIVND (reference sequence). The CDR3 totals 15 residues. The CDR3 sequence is CASSIEGRAGNTIYF. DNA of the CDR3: TGTGCCAGTAGTATCGAGGGAAGGGCTGGAAACACCATATATTTT.

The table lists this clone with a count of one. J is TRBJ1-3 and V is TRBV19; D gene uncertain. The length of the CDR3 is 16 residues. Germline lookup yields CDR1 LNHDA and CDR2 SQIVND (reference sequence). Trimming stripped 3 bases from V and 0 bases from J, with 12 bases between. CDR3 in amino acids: CASSMPAFYSGNTIYF. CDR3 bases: TGTGCCAGTAGTATGCCCGCTTTCTACTCTGGAAACACCATATATTTT.

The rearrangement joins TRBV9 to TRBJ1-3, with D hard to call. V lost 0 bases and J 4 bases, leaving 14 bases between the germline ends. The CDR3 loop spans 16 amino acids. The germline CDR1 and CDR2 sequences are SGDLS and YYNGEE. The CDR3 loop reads CASSVGPLLRGNTIYF. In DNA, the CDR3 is TGTGCCAGCAGCGTAGGTCCTCTACTACGGGGAAACACCATATATTTT.